The 27 T cell receptor beta chains below were found in one sample sequenced in a study of blood T cell repertoires in COVID-19. Profiled with immunoSEQ multiplex PCR; TCRdb holds only in-frame clones, not every one. The data contain 250,000 or so clones, more than 75% of them singletons. The sequencing sample was made of PBMCs or T cells enriched from blood (not recorded which). The receptors derive from a woman aged 18-29 years who had recovered from COVID-19.

The rearrangement joins TRBV5-6 to TRBJ2-7; 7 bases line up with TRBD2. V trimming: 2 bases; J trimming: 3 bases; junction bases outside the gene matches: 5. Germline V CDR1 and CDR2: SGHDT, YYEEEE. The CDR3 contains 14 residues. The CDR3 DNA follows: TGTGCCAGCAGCTTCGCGGGCGGGAGCTACGAGCAGTACTTC. Translated, it gives CASSFAGGSYEQYF.

Of note for this clone: At one end, the junction sequence differs from germline, possibly due to a read error. The CDR3 coding sequence is TGTGCCGGCAGCCGTACTATGAACACTGAAGCTTTCTTT. It encodes CAGSRTMNTEAFF. This chain links TRBV6-5 with TRBJ1-1, with D unclear. CDR1 and CDR2 from the germline V gene are MNHEY and SVGAGI. The CDR3 sequence is 13 residues long.

The rearrangement joins TRBV7-3 to TRBJ2-1, with D perhaps TRBD2 (6 bases). The CDR3 has 14 amino acids. The V gene's germline CDR1 is SGHTA and CDR2 FQGTGA. The V and J ends lost 2 bases and 9 bases respectively, with 14 bases between them. The CDR3 DNA is TGTGCCAGCAGCTTACGGGGACTGTCCTTTGAGCAGTTCTTC. Its protein is CASSLRGLSFEQFF.

The chain has TRBV6-5 and TRBJ2-4; maybe TRBD2 (6 bases). CDR3 length: 12 amino acids. The germline V gene has CDR1 MNHEY and CDR2 SVGAGI. The V gene lost 10 bases and the J gene lost 15 bases, with 22 bases spanning the gap. The CDR3 nucleotides are TGTGCCACCAGCCCGGGGGTGCAGATTTGGTACTTC. Translated, it gives CATSPGVQIWYF.

The gene calls are TRBV4-1 and TRBJ1-5, with D possibly matching TRBD1 (6 bases). Germline CDR1 and CDR2: MGHRA and YSYEKL. The CDR3 totals 14 residues. V lost 2 bases and J 2 bases, leaving 7 bases between the germline ends. DNA for the CDR3: TGCGCCAGCAGCCAATGGACAGGCAATCAGCCCCAGCATTTT. Translating gives CASSQWTGNQPQHF.

This sequence joins TRBV18 and TRBJ2-3; 9 bases line up with TRBD2. The CDR3 consists of 17 residues. CDR1 and CDR2 (germline): KGHSH, LQKENI. V was pared by 6 bases and J by 0 bases, with 10 bases of the junction left unmatched. CDR3 in amino acids: CASSPASGRISTDTQYF. DNA for the CDR3: TGTGCCAGCTCGCCAGCCAGCGGGAGGATCAGCACAGATACGCAGTATTTT. Together with reference TRBV18 and TRBJ2-3, the CDR3 gives the full variable domain: NAGVMQNPRHLVRRRGQEARLRCSPMKGHSHVYWYRQLPEEGLKFMVYLQKENIIDESGMPKERFSAEFPKEGPSILRIQQVVRGDSAAYFCASSPASGRISTDTQYFGPGTRLTVL.

This clone was picked up a small number of times. V and J are TRBV9 and TRBJ1-1; D unclear. Germline lookup yields CDR1 SGDLS and CDR2 YYNGEE. CDR3 size: 14 residues. V lost 0 bases and J 1 base, leaving 7 bases between the germline ends. DNA for the CDR3: TGTGCCAGCAGCGTAGTACCAGGGAACACTGAAGCTTTCTTT. Protein product: CASSVVPGNTEAFF.

This clone was counted once. The chain carries TRBV6-6 and TRBJ2-5; 8 nucleotides line up with TRBD2. From germline, CDR1 is MNHNY and CDR2 SVGAGI (reference sequence). The CDR3 covers 14 residues. The ends lost 7 bases at V and 5 bases at J; junction bases unmatched: 9. The DNA of the CDR3 is TGTGCCAGCACTATTTCGGGGGGGTGGGAGACCCAGTACTTC. Protein: CASTISGGWETQYF.

The V call is TRBV28, the J call TRBJ2-7; 11 nucleotides line up with TRBD1. Germline CDR1 and CDR2: MDHEN and SYDVKM. This CDR3 comprises 18 residues. V lost 1 base to trimming and J lost 3 bases; unmatched junction nucleotides: 11. CDR3 bases: TGTGCCAGCAGTTTATACGGGGTCCGGGACAGGGGGGACTACGAGCAGTACTTC. The encoded protein is CASSLYGVRDRGDYEQYF. The entire variable domain, with the rest obtained from reference TRBV28 and TRBJ2-7, is as follows: DVKVTQSSRYLVKRTGEKVFLECVQDMDHENMFWYRQDPGLGLRLIYFSYDVKMKEKGDIPEGYSVSREKKERFSLILESASTNQTSMYLCASSLYGVRDRGDYEQYFGPGTRLTVT.

The CDR3 sequence is CAISEPTKPDSYGYTF. CDR3 bases: TGTGCCATCAGTGAGCCGACTAAGCCTGATTCCTATGGCTACACCTTC. The chain uses TRBV10-3 and TRBJ1-2; no definite D call. Trimming cost V 2 bases and J 4 bases, with 17 bases left between them. The length of the CDR3 is 16 residues. Germline-derived CDR1 and CDR2 are ENHRY and SYGVKD.

The gene calls are TRBV5-1 and TRBJ1-2; 10 bases map to TRBD1. The CDR3 runs to 15 residues. Germline CDR1 is SGHRS and CDR2 is YFSETQ. J lost 3 bases, V lost 4 bases, and 6 bases had no gene match. The CDR3 nucleotides read TGCGCCAGCAGCGGAGGGACAGGGGCGCACTATGGCTACACCTTC. It encodes CASSGGTGAHYGYTF.

This chain joins TRBV5-1 and TRBJ2-5; 11 bases are a match to TRBD1. Trimming removed 4 bases from V and 5 bases from J; junction bases left unmatched: 7. There are 15 residues in the CDR3. In germline, CDR1 is SGHRS, CDR2 YFSETQ. CDR3 bases: TGCGCCAGCAGCACCGGACAGGGGGCCGTTGAGACCCAGTACTTC. Its protein product is CASSTGQGAVETQYF. The complete variable domain, with remaining parts taken from reference TRBV5-1 and TRBJ2-5, reads KAGVTQTPRYLIKTRGQQVTLSCSPISGHRSVSWYQQTPGQGLQFLFEYFSETQRNKGNFPGRFSGRQFSNSRSEMNVSTLELGDSALYLCASSTGQGAVETQYFGPGTRLLVL.

The chain employs TRBV4-1 and TRBJ2-7; 7 bases map to TRBD1. Trimming at V came to 10 bases and at J to 3 bases, leaving 12 bases not matched to a gene. Germline V gene sequence: CDR1 MGHRA, CDR2 YSYEKL. The CDR3 extends over 14 amino acids. The CDR3 coding sequence is TGCGCCACCTCAACCGGGGACAGCAGCTACGAGCAGTACTTC. This translates into CATSTGDSSYEQYF.

This clone is a singleton in its sample. This chain uses TRBV6-6 with TRBJ1-2, with a weak D call TRBD1 (6 bases). The CDR3 is 15 amino acids. With 3 bases removed from V and 6 bases from J, the gap between germline ends came to 17 bases. Germline V lookup: CDR1 MNHNY, CDR2 SVGAGI (reference sequence). In DNA, the CDR3 is TGTGCCAGCAGTTATAGTCCGGCAGGGGATAATGGCTACACCTTC. Translation: CASSYSPAGDNGYTF.

The chain is built from TRBV29-1 and TRBJ2-7; TRBD2 matches 9 bases. The CDR3 is 13 amino acids. Germline CDR1 SQVTM, CDR2 ANQGSEA. V was clipped by 4 bases and J by 1 base; unmatched bases: 2. CDR3: CSVGGLASYEQYF. CDR3 in DNA: TGCAGCGTTGGGGGACTAGCATCCTACGAGCAGTACTTC.

This chain connects TRBV19 to TRBJ2-5; 10 bases match TRBD1. The CDR3 is 15 amino acids. Trimming removed 6 bases from V and 7 bases from J; junction bases left unmatched: 11. Germline V gives CDR1 LNHDA, CDR2 SQIVND (reference sequence). The CDR3 here is CASRVAGTGAGTQYF. CDR3 in DNA: TGTGCCAGTAGGGTAGCCGGGACAGGGGCAGGGACCCAGTACTTC.

V is TRBV19 and J is TRBJ1-2; no firm D call. Germline CDR1 and CDR2: LNHDA and SQIVND (reference sequence). V was shortened by 1 base and J by 8 bases, with 11 bases between the two germline ends. This CDR3 has 13 amino acids. In DNA, the CDR3 is TGTGCCAGTAGTATAGCGAGGTATAGCGGCTACACCTTC. Protein: CASSIARYSGYTF.

This clone turned up a few times. The chain joins TRBV18 to TRBJ1-2; 8 positions agree with TRBD1. V trimming: 4 bases; J trimming: 6 bases; junction bases outside the gene matches: 10. CDR1 KGHSH and CDR2 LQKENI come from the germline V gene. The CDR3 is 15 amino acids. The CDR3 protein is CASSREGQAVDGYTF. In DNA form, the CDR3 reads TGTGCCAGCTCACGTGAGGGACAGGCCGTCGATGGCTACACCTTC.

The CDR3 loop is CASSSIHPASGDTYNEQFF. CDR3 sequence (DNA): TGCGCCAGCAGCTCAATCCACCCGGCTAGCGGGGATACCTACAATGAGCAGTTCTTC. V gene TRBV5-1 combines with J gene TRBJ2-1, with 9 bases identical to TRBD2. CDR3 length equals 19 residues. Losses at the gene ends were 3 bases for V and 2 bases for J; bases not matched to a gene: 15. Germline V lookup: CDR1 SGHRS, CDR2 YFSETQ.

This clone was counted between two and nine times. This sequence joins TRBV6-5 and TRBJ1-2; D is possibly TRBD1 (5 bases). The CDR3 sequence is 15 residues long. Germline V gene data show CDR1 as MNHEY and CDR2 as SVGAGI. Trimming removed 2 bases from V and 4 bases from J, with 14 bases in between. The CDR3 spells CASSYASWTTYGYTF. For the CDR3, the DNA is TGTGCCAGCAGTTACGCCTCTTGGACAACCTATGGCTACACCTTC.

This sequence joins TRBV9 and TRBJ1-4; D not resolved. V was pared by 0 bases and J by 8 bases, with 14 bases between. The CDR3 is 15 residues long. Germline V gene data show CDR1 as SGDLS and CDR2 as YYNGEE. The CDR3 region is CASSVDPGGREKLFF. Written as DNA, the CDR3 is TGTGCCAGCAGCGTAGATCCAGGAGGAAGAGAAAAACTGTTTTTT.

The J gene is TRBJ2-5, the V gene TRBV5-6; weak D call: TRBD1 (6 bases). From germline, CDR1 is SGHDT and CDR2 YYEEEE. Trimming left V 1 base short and J 5 bases short, with 6 bases between. The CDR3 spans 12 residues. The CDR3 DNA reads TGTGCCAGCAGCTTGCAGGGGGAGACCCAGTACTTC. This codes for CASSLQGETQYF.

The chain joins TRBV28 to TRBJ2-5; 8 bases map to TRBD1. There are 13 residues in the CDR3. Germline assignment: CDR1 MDHEN and CDR2 SYDVKM. The junction had 4 bases not matched to a gene; V was cut back by 9 bases and J by 1 base. Written as DNA, the CDR3 is TGTGCCAGTGGGACAGGCGTCCAAGAGACCCAGTACTTC. Translating it yields CASGTGVQETQYF.

The chain employs TRBV19 and TRBJ2-1; 7 bases match TRBD1. V shed 8 bases, J shed 4 bases, and the junction held 8 bases outside the gene matches. The V gene's germline CDR1 is LNHDA and CDR2 SQIVND (reference sequence). The CDR3 runs 14 residues. CDR3 amino acids: CASEGAGRYNEQFF. CDR3 bases: TGTGCCAGTGAGGGGGCAGGGAGATACAATGAGCAGTTCTTC.

This clone was detected once. DNA of the CDR3: TGTGCTAGTGGGGGGGGACAGGGTAGCAATCAGCCCCAGCATTTT. Translation gives CASGGGQGSNQPQHF. The chain couples TRBV12-5 to TRBJ1-5, with 9 bases that match TRBD1. This CDR3 contains 15 residues. J lost 0 bases, V lost 6 bases, and 3 bases had no gene match. CDR1 and CDR2 from the germline V gene are LGHNT and FRNRAP.

The chain combines TRBV25-1 with TRBJ2-3, with TRBD1 identical over 9 bases. This CDR3 comprises 15 residues. J gave up 2 bases and V 2 bases, and 2 bases lay outside the gene matches. Germline V gene lookup returns CDR1 MGHDK and CDR2 SYGVNS. CDR3 in DNA: TGTGCCAGCAGTGAAGGGGACAGGGACACAGATACGCAGTATTTT. This encodes CASSEGDRDTDTQYF. Filled out from reference TRBV25-1 and TRBJ2-3, the complete variable domain reads EADIYQTPRYLVIGTGKKITLECSQTMGHDKMYWYQQDPGMELHLIHYSYGVNSTEKGDLSSESTVSRIRTEHFPLTLESARPSHTSQYLCASSEGDRDTDTQYFGPGTRLTVL.

The chain has TRBV2 and TRBJ1-5; no definite D call. Germline CDR1 and CDR2: SNHLY and FYNNEI. The V end lost 3 bases, the J end lost 6 bases, and 6 bases lay between the germline ends. This CDR3 comprises 12 residues. CDR3 bases: TGTGCCAGCAGTGAGGGGAGTCAGCCCCAGCATTTT. Translation gives CASSEGSQPQHF. The full variable domain, in which reference TRBV2 and TRBJ1-5 provide the parts outside the CDR3, is EPEVTQTPSHQVTQMGQEVILRCVPISNHLYFYWYRQILGQKVEFLVSFYNNEISEKSEIFDDQFSVERPDGSNFTLKIRSTKLEDSAMYFCASSEGSQPQHFGDGTRLSIL.